This TCR beta chain is drawn from a study of T cells in Graves' hyperthyroidism and ophthalmopathy. As for the study in general: Staff took peripheral blood when the initial diagnosis was made, before any treatment began. The study, taken as a whole, reports: The model made its ophthalmopathy prediction, and onset followed a median about 5.9 months later. Peripheral blood also featured most of the thyroid clonotypes expanded above 0.001.

The CDR3 contains 12 residues. V was trimmed by 8 bases and J by 7 bases, leaving 12 bases between them. In this sample, this clonotype turned up many times. The antigen is not known. Amplification of TCR beta CDR3 regions was performed using RNA transcripts as template. The HTBI set primed first-round TCR CDR3 RT-PCR. MiXCR, applied by TCRdb to the multiplex PCR reads, yields one record per CDR3 protein. This repertoire shows about 380,000 distinct CDR3 sequences, 15% to 20% found once; its top ten account for 40%. The TCR sequence derives from a man younger than 35 with Graves' ophthalmopathy. The chain uses TRBV12-3 or TRBV12-4 and TRBJ2-1; D ambiguous. Sequencing input: blood. The CDR3 coding sequence is TGTGCCAGCCAGGATCAGTGGAATGAGCAGTTCTTC. Translation: CASQDQWNEQFF.